This entry is about one TCR beta chain. Per the study methods: For nucleated cells, counts were estimated from reference gene primer amplification. Clones were sequenced by immunoSEQ multiplex PCR, and TCRdb holds only the in-frame ones, with some missing. The DNA gave D and trimming, while V, J and clone size come from that table. Found here are 25,000 to 35,000 clones, around nine tenths of them singletons; the top ten hold around 12%. Germline CDR1 reads SNHLY; CDR2 reads FYNNEI. Trimming removed 4 bases from V and 1 base from J, with 7 bases in between. The length of the CDR3 is 13 residues. This specimen comes from a study of blood T cell repertoires in COVID-19. Study at large: Acute and convalescent COVID-19 samples came from the United States, Italy and Spain. Sample material is recorded as cDNA or gDNA derived from T cells, B-cell-depleted T cells, or PBMCs.

This chain connects TRBV2 to TRBJ1-1; unclear D gene. The sequenced sample consisted of peripheral blood. The receptor comes from a human donor in a cohort sampled during active COVID-19. The donor label of this sample is uncertain. The CDR3 DNA is TGTGCCAGCAGTGCCTCAGGGAACACTGAAGCTTTCTTT. This codes for CASSASGNTEAFF.